This T cell receptor (beta chain) was profiled in a study of response to subunit inactivated influenza vaccine. Study results and limitations: The authors proposed limited new T cell recruitment per seasonal influenza vaccination.

In TCRdb, the RT-PCR reads were re-called with MiXCR into one record per CDR3 protein. The sample shows some 850,000 distinct CDR3 sequences, approximately 18% of them seen only once. This CDR3 contains 14 residues. The germline V gene encodes CDR1 SGHAT and CDR2 FQDESV (reference sequence). Trimming cost V 5 bases and J 5 bases, with 16 bases left between them. Comment on this clonotype: As yet, its antigen is unknown.

This specimen was PBMCs from blood, taken 4 to 6 days after vaccination. J is TRBJ2-7 and V is TRBV11-1; D unclear. The TCR originated in a man in his fifties or sixties who received an inactivated influenza vaccine. The CDR3 protein is CASSADPLFDEQYF. The CDR3 coding sequence is TGTGCCAGCAGCGCAGATCCATTGTTCGACGAGCAGTACTTC.